Listed below are T cell receptor beta chains from one sample, sequenced in a study of OX40 agonist ivuxolimab in advanced cancers. Method: immunoSEQ multiplex PCR; TCRdb's copy keeps in-frame clones and lacks some. The sample consists of 24,000 or so clones, roughly 93% of them appearing once. The sample here was CD4+ or CD8+ T cells sorted from blood, taken in a trial of the OX40 agonist ivuxolimab. These TCRs come from an adult with an advanced solid tumor such as melanoma, head and neck, liver or kidney cancer. CDR3s include the opening cysteine and the closing phenylalanine or tryptophan. The D gene is left open where the match is weak. Not every row has a clone size; where given, it reads once, few, many or a size class.

D gene: TRBD1
V gene: TRBV11-2
clone size: NA
J gene: TRBJ2-7
CDR3 protein: CASSLGDGQVYEQYF
CDR3 DNA: TGTGCCAGCAGCTTAGGGGACGGACAGGTCTACGAGCAGTACTTC

D gene: TRBD1
V gene: TRBV27
clone size: once
J gene: TRBJ1-4
CDR3 protein: CASSLQGAREKLFF
CDR3 DNA: TGTGCCAGCAGTCTACAGGGGGCGAGGGAAAAACTGTTTTTT

D gene: TRBD1
V gene: TRBV11-2
clone size: NA
J gene: TRBJ2-7
CDR3 protein: CASSLPTGVSSYEQYF
CDR3 DNA: TGTGCCAGCAGCTTACCTACAGGGGTAAGCTCCTACGAGCAGTACTTC

D gene: NA
V gene: TRBV5-1
clone size: NA
J gene: TRBJ2-2
CDR3 protein: CASSGGLVNTGELFF
CDR3 DNA: TGCGCCAGCAGCGGGGGACTTGTTAACACCGGGGAGCTGTTTTTT

D gene: NA
V gene: TRBV11-2
clone size: NA
J gene: TRBJ2-7
CDR3 protein: CASSSEWGPLYEQYF
CDR3 DNA: TGTGCCAGCAGCTCAGAATGGGGGCCCTTGTACGAGCAGTACTTC

D gene: TRBD1
V gene: TRBV5-1
clone size: NA
J gene: TRBJ2-7
CDR3 protein: CASKRGTGGSEQYF
CDR3 DNA: TGCGCCAGCAAGAGGGGGACAGGGGGCTCCGAGCAGTACTTC

D gene: TRBD2
V gene: TRBV5-1
clone size: NA
J gene: TRBJ2-5
CDR3 protein: CASSAIASGGQETQYF
CDR3 DNA: TGCGCCAGCAGCGCTATCGCTAGCGGGGGGCAAGAGACCCAGTACTTC

D gene: TRBD2
V gene: TRBV30
clone size: NA
J gene: TRBJ2-7
CDR3 protein: CAWSLGAGALYEQYF
CDR3 DNA: TGTGCCTGGAGTCTCGGGGCGGGAGCGCTTTACGAGCAGTACTTC

D gene: NA
V gene: TRBV7-6
clone size: NA
J gene: TRBJ2-2
CDR3 protein: CASSLEGYGGTGELFF
CDR3 DNA: TGTGCCAGCAGCTTAGAGGGGTACGGGGGCACCGGGGAGCTGTTTTTT

D gene: NA
V gene: TRBV10-2
clone size: NA
J gene: TRBJ2-1
CDR3 protein: CASRLQETYNEQFF
CDR3 DNA: TGCGCCAGCAGACTACAGGAAACCTACAATGAGCAGTTCTTC

D gene: TRBD2
V gene: TRBV6-4
clone size: once
J gene: TRBJ2-1
CDR3 protein: CASSEGTSGGANEQFF
CDR3 DNA: TGTGCCAGCAGTGAGGGGACTAGCGGGGGGGCCAATGAGCAGTTCTTC

D gene: TRBD2
V gene: TRBV2
clone size: NA
J gene: TRBJ2-6
CDR3 protein: CASSLGGGTSGANVLTF
CDR3 DNA: TGTGCCAGCAGTTTGGGCGGGGGTACCTCTGGGGCCAACGTCCTGACTTTC

D gene: NA
V gene: TRBV5-1
clone size: NA
J gene: TRBJ1-1
CDR3 protein: CASSLRSDVNTEAFF
CDR3 DNA: TGCGCCAGCAGCTTAAGGTCGGACGTGAACACTGAAGCTTTCTTT

D gene: TRBD1
V gene: TRBV6-6
clone size: NA
J gene: TRBJ1-1
CDR3 protein: CASSTWTGGDTEAFF
CDR3 DNA: TGTGCCAGCAGTACCTGGACAGGGGGTGACACTGAAGCTTTCTTT

D gene: NA
V gene: TRBV19
clone size: NA
J gene: TRBJ2-1
CDR3 protein: CASGQRNSYNEQFF
CDR3 DNA: TGTGCCAGTGGGCAGCGGAACTCCTACAATGAGCAGTTCTTC

D gene: NA
V gene: TRBV6-5
clone size: once
J gene: TRBJ1-5
CDR3 protein: CASSYSQNSNQPQHF
CDR3 DNA: TGTGCCAGCAGTTACTCACAAAATAGCAATCAGCCCCAGCATTTT

D gene: NA
V gene: TRBV4-2
clone size: NA
J gene: TRBJ2-6
CDR3 protein: CASRQQEVGANVLTF
CDR3 DNA: TGTGCCAGCAGACAACAGGAGGTCGGGGCCAACGTCCTGACTTTC

D gene: TRBD2
V gene: TRBV28
clone size: NA
J gene: TRBJ2-7
CDR3 protein: CASSTSGGASYEQYF
CDR3 DNA: TGTGCCAGCAGTACTAGCGGGGGGGCCTCCTACGAGCAGTACTTC

D gene: NA
V gene: TRBV27
clone size: NA
J gene: TRBJ2-2
CDR3 protein: CASSHNTGELFF
CDR3 DNA: TGTGCCAGCAGTCATAACACCGGGGAGCTGTTTTTT

D gene: TRBD2
V gene: TRBV14
clone size: NA
J gene: TRBJ2-5
CDR3 protein: CASSQDYGTSVQETQYF
CDR3 DNA: TGTGCCAGCAGCCAAGACTACGGGACTAGCGTCCAAGAGACCCAGTACTTC

D gene: TRBD1
V gene: TRBV18
clone size: NA
J gene: TRBJ1-2
CDR3 protein: CASSPANRQGGNGYTF
CDR3 DNA: TGTGCCAGCTCACCAGCTAACCGACAGGGCGGGAATGGCTACACCTTC

D gene: NA
V gene: TRBV4-2
clone size: once
J gene: TRBJ2-1
CDR3 protein: CASSQQTRVENEQFF
CDR3 DNA: TGTGCCAGCAGCCAACAGACTAGGGTAGAAAATGAGCAGTTCTTC

D gene: NA
V gene: TRBV5-1
clone size: NA
J gene: TRBJ2-7
CDR3 protein: CASKDLPGGGYEQYF
CDR3 DNA: TGCGCCAGCAAAGACCTACCAGGGGGAGGTTACGAGCAGTACTTC

D gene: TRBD2
V gene: TRBV2
clone size: NA
J gene: TRBJ2-3
CDR3 protein: CASKRLAADTDTQYF
CDR3 DNA: TGTGCCAGCAAAAGACTAGCGGCTGACACAGATACGCAGTATTTT

D gene: TRBD1
V gene: TRBV19
clone size: NA
J gene: TRBJ1-2
CDR3 protein: CASSIDITGGLFGYTF
CDR3 DNA: TGTGCCAGTAGTATAGATATCACAGGGGGCTTGTTTGGCTACACCTTC

D gene: NA
V gene: TRBV10-3
clone size: NA
J gene: TRBJ2-5
CDR3 protein: CAISREGGETQYF
CDR3 DNA: TGTGCCATCAGTAGAGAAGGGGGTGAGACCCAGTACTTC

D gene: NA
V gene: TRBV4-1
clone size: NA
J gene: TRBJ1-3
CDR3 protein: CASSQGGVSGNTIYF
CDR3 DNA: TGCGCCAGCAGCCAAGGGGGGGTCTCTGGAAACACCATATATTTT

D gene: NA
V gene: TRBV2
clone size: NA
J gene: TRBJ2-7
CDR3 protein: CASKAGNYEQYF
CDR3 DNA: TGTGCCAGCAAGGCAGGGAACTACGAGCAGTACTTC

D gene: NA
V gene: TRBV9
clone size: NA
J gene: TRBJ1-4
CDR3 protein: CASSSYGATNEKLFF
CDR3 DNA: TGTGCCAGCAGCTCGTACGGGGCAACTAATGAAAAACTGTTTTTT

D gene: TRBD2
V gene: TRBV7-8
clone size: NA
J gene: TRBJ2-3
CDR3 protein: CASSSRLGTSGPGGDTQYF
CDR3 DNA: TGTGCCAGCAGCTCCCGCTTGGGGACTAGCGGGCCGGGTGGGGATACGCAGTATTTT

D gene: NA
V gene: TRBV13
clone size: once
J gene: TRBJ2-3
CDR3 protein: CASGTLNTQYF
CDR3 DNA: TGTGCCAGCGGAACCTTAAATACGCAGTATTTT

D gene: NA
V gene: TRBV13
clone size: NA
J gene: TRBJ1-3
CDR3 protein: CASSIRGGSGNTIYF
CDR3 DNA: TGTGCCAGCAGTATTCGGGGAGGCTCTGGAAACACCATATATTTT

D gene: NA
V gene: TRBV10-2
clone size: NA
J gene: TRBJ2-7
CDR3 protein: CASSPRTGSSYEQYF
CDR3 DNA: TGCGCCAGCAGTCCCAGGACGGGAAGCTCCTACGAGCAGTACTTC

D gene: TRBD1
V gene: TRBV5-4
clone size: once
J gene: TRBJ1-1
CDR3 protein: CASRRDRAVHTEAFF
CDR3 DNA: TGTGCCAGCAGGCGAGACAGGGCTGTGCACACTGAAGCTTTCTTT

D gene: NA
V gene: TRBV5-4
clone size: NA
J gene: TRBJ2-7
CDR3 protein: CASSSSQGWENEQYF
CDR3 DNA: TGTGCCAGCAGCTCCTCTCAGGGTTGGGAAAACGAGCAGTACTTC

D gene: TRBD2
V gene: TRBV6-6
clone size: NA
J gene: TRBJ2-3
CDR3 protein: CASSYLSGANTDTQYF
CDR3 DNA: TGTGCCAGCAGTTACCTAAGCGGGGCGAACACAGATACGCAGTATTTT

D gene: TRBD2
V gene: TRBV2
clone size: NA
J gene: TRBJ2-3
CDR3 protein: CASSEVPFLAGGGDTQYF
CDR3 DNA: TGTGCCAGCAGTGAGGTCCCTTTTTTAGCGGGAGGTGGGGATACGCAGTATTTT

D gene: NA
V gene: TRBV7-9
clone size: NA
J gene: TRBJ2-2
CDR3 protein: CASSPEGRLYTGELFF
CDR3 DNA: TGTGCCAGCAGCCCAGAGGGACGGCTGTACACCGGGGAGCTGTTTTTT

D gene: TRBD2
V gene: TRBV6-5
clone size: NA
J gene: TRBJ2-7
CDR3 protein: CASSYSGASSYEQYF
CDR3 DNA: TGTGCCAGCAGTTACAGCGGGGCGTCGAGTTACGAGCAGTACTTC

D gene: TRBD1
V gene: TRBV6-6
clone size: NA
J gene: TRBJ1-4
CDR3 protein: CASSLQGVGGEKLFF
CDR3 DNA: TGTGCCAGCAGCCTACAGGGGGTCGGTGGTGAAAAACTGTTTTTT

D gene: TRBD1
V gene: TRBV7-9
clone size: NA
J gene: TRBJ2-7
CDR3 protein: CASSPGQGRYEQYF
CDR3 DNA: TGTGCCAGCAGCCCGGGACAGGGGCGCTACGAGCAGTACTTC